The TCR beta chain described here comes from a study of shared T cell receptors in the human thymus. V was clipped by 5 bases and J by 2 bases; unmatched bases: 6. The CDR3 covers 15 residues. Germline V gene lookup returns CDR1 MNHEY and CDR2 SMNVEV (reference sequence). Using immunoSEQ multiplex PCR, the repertoire was profiled, and TCRdb retains in-frame clones only, with some absent. The sample includes about 500,000 clones, about 80% of them seen just once. The sample was also reused in another study, on human thymus T cells.

Sequencing was carried out using thymocytes. The sequence derives from a boy younger than two with a congenital heart defect. V gene TRBV27 combines with J gene TRBJ2-5; 9 positions agree with TRBD2. The CDR3 spells CASSPTSGPQETQYF. The CDR3 nucleotides read TGTGCCAGCAGTCCGACTAGCGGACCGCAAGAGACCCAGTACTTC.